This passage covers 9 T cell receptor beta chains from one sample sequenced in a study of regulatory T cells in long-lasting Graves disease. The time point here: newly diagnosed GD, antithyroid drugs for less than 3 months. Researchers made the TCR library from RNA that was extracted from PBMCs. iRepertoire HTBI primers and Arm-PCR of CDR3 regions built TCR beta libraries. MiXCR, applied by TCRdb to the multiplex PCR reads, yields one record per CDR3 protein. The sample records around 500,000 distinct CDR3 sequences, around 13% being singletons. The same sample was also studied in work on T cells in Graves' hyperthyroidism and ophthalmopathy.

Sequenced here: peripheral blood mononuclear cells (PBMCs), sampled at new diagnosis, from a patient treated with antithyroid drugs. These receptors were collected from a woman aged 25 to 39 with Graves disease.

The table lists this clonotype with many counts. The chain couples TRBV2 to TRBJ2-4, with D possibly being TRBD1 or TRBD2 (5 bases each). Trimming left V 2 bases short and J 3 bases short, with 11 bases between. The CDR3 runs 15 residues. Germline values: CDR1 SNHLY, CDR2 FYNNEI. CDR3 in amino acids: CASSERGVLKNIQYF. The CDR3, as DNA: TGTGCCAGCAGTGAAAGAGGGGTTCTCAAAAACATTCAGTACTTC. The full variable domain, completed using reference TRBV2 and TRBJ2-4, is EPEVTQTPSHQVTQMGQEVILRCVPISNHLYFYWYRQILGQKVEFLVSFYNNEISEKSEIFDDQFSVERPDGSNFTLKIRSTKLEDSAMYFCASSERGVLKNIQYFGAGTRLSVL.

This clonotype showed up just a few times. The V gene is TRBV10-3, the J gene TRBJ1-1; TRBD1 agrees at 7 bases. The CDR3 totals 14 residues. V was pared by 7 bases and J by 3 bases, with 8 bases of the junction left unmatched. CDR1 and CDR2 from the germline V gene are ENHRY and SYGVKD. The CDR3 sequence: CAITKGAMDTEAFF. The CDR3 region has the DNA TGTGCCATCACAAAGGGGGCCATGGACACTGAAGCTTTCTTT.

This clonotype has ten or more counts. J is TRBJ2-1 and V is TRBV19; 9 nucleotides line up with TRBD2. The CDR3 is made up of 13 amino acids. V shed 6 bases, J shed 10 bases, and the junction held 7 bases outside the gene matches. The germline gives CDR1 LNHDA, CDR2 SQIVND (reference sequence). In DNA form, the CDR3 reads TGTGCCAGTAGGGGCGGGAGGGAGGAGGAGCAGTTCTTC. The encoded protein is CASRGGREEEQFF.

This clonotype was observed at least ten times. The chain links TRBV6-2 or TRBV6-3 to TRBJ2-7; D is perhaps TRBD1 (6 bases). Germline values: CDR1 MNHEY, CDR2 SVGEGT. V was clipped by 6 bases and J by 0 bases, with 18 bases between them. The CDR3 contains 16 residues. The CDR3: CASRRLGQSSSYEQYF. As DNA, the CDR3 is TGTGCCAGCAGGAGACTCGGACAGTCGAGCTCCTACGAGCAGTACTTC.

With respect to this clonotype: It may be a read error: a sequence one base away is much more abundant. The chain is built from TRBV3-1 and TRBJ1-5; D remains ambiguous. The V and J ends lost 4 bases and 3 bases respectively, with 4 bases between them. Germline V gives CDR1 LGHDT, CDR2 YNNKEL (reference sequence). The CDR3 is 12 amino acids. The CDR3: CASSPFNQPQHF. DNA for the CDR3: TGTGCCAGCAGCCCCTTCAATCAGCCCCAGCATTTT.

This chain joins TRBV7-3 and TRBJ2-7, with a weak D call TRBD2 (5 bases). Trimming took off 5 bases at V and 3 bases at J, with 17 bases between the two ends. Per the germline V gene, CDR1 is SGHTA and CDR2 is FQGTGA. The length of the CDR3 is 15 residues. The DNA for the CDR3 is TGTGCCAGCAGCCCGGGGTGGGGTTTCTACTACGAGCAGTACTTC. Amino acid sequence: CASSPGWGFYYEQYF.

This clonotype has a count of ten or more. V is TRBV2 and J is TRBJ1-6; D is unresolved. V lost 4 bases, J lost 7 bases, and 8 bases lay in between. CDR1 and CDR2 (germline): SNHLY, FYNNEI. The CDR3 consists of 13 residues. The CDR3 is CASSGRGNSPLHF. In nucleotides, the CDR3 is TGTGCCAGCAGTGGACGGGGAAATTCACCCCTCCACTTT.

This clonotype was observed many times. V gene TRBV7-9 combines with J gene TRBJ2-7; a weak D match, TRBD1 (6 bases). The CDR3 is made up of 12 amino acids. Between the trimmed V and J ends, which lost 4 bases and 6 bases, there was a span of 10 bases. CDR1 is SEHNR, CDR2 FQNEAQ, per germline (reference sequence). The DNA for the CDR3 is TGTGCCAGCAGCTATACAGGGCTCGAGCAGTACTTC. It codes for CASSYTGLEQYF.

This clonotype was seen repeatedly, ten times or more. The chain has TRBV11-2 and TRBJ2-1; 14 bases fit TRBD2. The CDR3 totals 16 residues. V was clipped by 3 bases and J by 7 bases; unmatched bases: 5. CDR1 is SGHAT and CDR2 is FQNNGV in the germline V gene. CDR3: CASSFLGTSGRNEQFF. The CDR3 DNA reads TGTGCCAGCAGCTTCTTGGGGACTAGCGGGAGAAATGAGCAGTTCTTC.